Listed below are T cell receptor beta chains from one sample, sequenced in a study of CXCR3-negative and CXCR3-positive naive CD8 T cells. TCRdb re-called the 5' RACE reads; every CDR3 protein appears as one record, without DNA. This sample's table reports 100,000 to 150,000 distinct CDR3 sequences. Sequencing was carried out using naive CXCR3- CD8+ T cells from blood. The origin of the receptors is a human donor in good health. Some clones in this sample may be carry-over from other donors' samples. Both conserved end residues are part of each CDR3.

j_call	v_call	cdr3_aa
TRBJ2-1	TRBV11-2	CASSSDTGGYNEQFF
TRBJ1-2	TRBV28	CASIYRDRGRGGYTF
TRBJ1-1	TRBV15	CATSRGTTGGNTEAFF
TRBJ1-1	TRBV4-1	CASSQEQYTEAFF
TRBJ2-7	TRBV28	CASSLLGQPDEQYF
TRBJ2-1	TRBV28	CASSLIREQFF
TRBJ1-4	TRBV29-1	CSFGAGANEKLFF
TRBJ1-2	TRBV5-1	CASSLDREAYGYTF
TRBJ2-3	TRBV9	CASSAAGGSEITDTQYF
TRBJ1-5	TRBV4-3	CASSQDRRGQEPQHF
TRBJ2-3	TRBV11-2	CASSPPGTSPDTQYF
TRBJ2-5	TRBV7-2	CASSPYGLAGDFETQYF
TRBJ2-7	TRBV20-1	CSARGYRLTNYEQYF
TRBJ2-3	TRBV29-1	CSVERQGASTDTQYF
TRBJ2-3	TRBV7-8	CASSSLLGITDTQYF
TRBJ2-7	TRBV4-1	CASSQDSTSGVREQYF
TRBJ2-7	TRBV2	CASSDPSREQYF
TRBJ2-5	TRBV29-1	CSVDYGAFQETQYF
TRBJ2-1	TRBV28	CASSPWGENNEQFF
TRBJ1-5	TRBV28	CASSGTIRQPQHF
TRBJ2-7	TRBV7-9	CASSLGRVTSNEQYF
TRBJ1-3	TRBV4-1	CASSQDSGMDTIYF
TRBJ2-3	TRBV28	CASSPPLGTPTHTQYF
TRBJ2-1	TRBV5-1	CASSPTSGDYNEQFF
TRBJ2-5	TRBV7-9	CASSSMTGGNRETQYF
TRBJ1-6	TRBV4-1	CASSYSIEISNSPLHF
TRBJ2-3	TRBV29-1	CSVEDYRTDRAVTDTQYF
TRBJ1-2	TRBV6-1	CASILRGLETGSYGYTF
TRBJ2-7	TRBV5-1	CASSLSSGIPPYEQYF
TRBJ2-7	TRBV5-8	CASSQGTGGFNEQYF
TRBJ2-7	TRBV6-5	CASSFGSGSYEQYF
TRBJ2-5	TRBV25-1	CASSEYFRFQETQYF
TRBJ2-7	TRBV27	CASSWRQGAYEQYF
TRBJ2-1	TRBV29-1	CSATDRGLVDEQFF